This is a list of T cell receptor beta chains from one sample in a study of T cell responses to AZD1222 COVID-19 vaccine. The repertoire was sequenced with immunoSEQ multiplex PCR; TCRdb's copy has only in-frame clones and lacks some. Found here are around 140,000 clones, about 91% of them singletons; the top ten hold under 2%. Here the sequenced sample was peripheral blood, taken 28 days after the second AZD1222 dose. These receptors originate from an adult who received the AZD1222 COVID-19 vaccine. The CDR3 runs from the conserved cysteine through the conserved F or W. The order of the fields is V gene, clone size, D gene, J gene, CDR3 protein, CDR3 DNA. D genes are given only for firm matches. Where a row states a size, it is once, few, many or the class of an expanded clone; other rows omit it.

V: TRBV4-1
size: NA
D: NA
J: TRBJ2-3
CDR3: CASSWQGYTDTQYF
DNA: TGCGCCAGCAGTTGGCAGGGATACACAGATACGCAGTATTTT

V: TRBV5-1
size: NA
D: NA
J: TRBJ1-4
CDR3: CASRGGGEEKLFF
DNA: TGCGCCAGCAGGGGAGGGGGTGAGGAAAAACTGTTTTTT

V: TRBV7-2
size: NA
D: TRBD1
J: TRBJ1-2
CDR3: CASSPQGAGGTYGYTF
DNA: TGTGCCAGCAGCCCCCAAGGAGCAGGGGGGACCTATGGCTACACCTTC

V: TRBV11-1
size: NA
D: TRBD1
J: TRBJ2-1
CDR3: CASTPSQGAGEQFF
DNA: TGTGCCAGCACCCCCTCACAGGGGGCGGGTGAGCAGTTCTTC

V: TRBV7-3
size: NA
D: TRBD2
J: TRBJ2-1
CDR3: CASSLTSGSENEQFF
DNA: TGTGCCAGCAGCTTAACTAGCGGGAGTGAAAATGAGCAGTTCTTC

V: TRBV7-9
size: once
D: TRBD2
J: TRBJ2-3
CDR3: CASSSRAGGYLGAQYF
DNA: TGTGCCAGCAGCTCGCGAGCGGGGGGCTACCTGGGGGCGCAGTATTTT

V: TRBV10-3
size: NA
D: NA
J: TRBJ2-1
CDR3: CAISESGNEQFF
DNA: TGTGCCATCAGTGAGTCGGGCAATGAGCAGTTCTTC

V: TRBV2
size: NA
D: TRBD2
J: TRBJ2-5
CDR3: CASSEGTSSQETQYF
DNA: TGTGCCAGCAGTGAAGGGACTAGCTCTCAAGAGACCCAGTACTTC

V: TRBV7-9
size: NA
D: NA
J: TRBJ1-1
CDR3: CASTFRGNTEAFF
DNA: TGTGCCAGCACCTTTCGGGGGAACACTGAAGCTTTCTTT

V: TRBV19
size: NA
D: TRBD1
J: TRBJ1-2
CDR3: CASSRDSLYGYTF
DNA: TGTGCCAGTAGCCGGGACAGCCTCTATGGCTACACCTTC

V: TRBV5-4
size: NA
D: NA
J: TRBJ1-2
CDR3: CASSLGGQSNYGYTF
DNA: TGTGCCAGCAGCTTGGGCGGACAGAGTAACTATGGCTACACCTTC

V: TRBV19
size: NA
D: NA
J: TRBJ1-1
CDR3: CASRATRSGETFF
DNA: TGTGCCAGTAGGGCGACACGGAGTGGGGAAACTTTCTTT

V: TRBV6-5
size: NA
D: NA
J: TRBJ2-7
CDR3: CASSYAGEGNYEQYF
DNA: TGTGCCAGCAGTTACGCCGGAGAGGGCAATTACGAGCAGTACTTC

V: TRBV30
size: NA
D: NA
J: TRBJ2-2
CDR3: CAWRGDVTGELFF
DNA: TGTGCCTGGAGGGGAGACGTCACCGGGGAGCTGTTTTTT

V: TRBV7-2
size: NA
D: NA
J: TRBJ2-3
CDR3: CASSFMRDTQYF
DNA: TGTGCCAGCAGCTTCATGAGGGATACGCAGTATTTT

V: TRBV10-1
size: NA
D: TRBD1
J: TRBJ1-1
CDR3: CASSERDSAEAFF
DNA: TGCGCCAGCAGTGAGAGGGACAGTGCTGAAGCTTTCTTT

V: TRBV29-1
size: NA
D: NA
J: TRBJ1-4
CDR3: CSARLGQGYEKLFF
DNA: TGCAGCGCCCGATTGGGGCAGGGGTATGAAAAACTGTTTTTT

V: TRBV7-2
size: NA
D: TRBD2
J: TRBJ2-1
CDR3: CASSSHRPGGQFF
DNA: TGTGCCAGCAGCTCTCACAGGCCGGGGGGGCAGTTCTTC

V: TRBV7-3
size: NA
D: NA
J: TRBJ2-1
CDR3: CASSLEPGLSNEQFF
DNA: TGTGCCAGCAGCTTAGAGCCCGGTCTATCAAATGAGCAGTTCTTC

V: TRBV2
size: NA
D: NA
J: TRBJ1-5
CDR3: CASSDLRQGTPQHF
DNA: TGTGCCAGCAGTGACTTGCGGCAGGGTACGCCCCAGCATTTT

V: TRBV7-9
size: NA
D: NA
J: TRBJ1-2
CDR3: CASSRWAPSGYTF
DNA: TGTGCCAGCAGCCGTTGGGCCCCCAGTGGCTACACCTTC

V: TRBV14
size: NA
D: NA
J: TRBJ1-6
CDR3: CASSQESYTAPLHF
DNA: TGTGCCAGCAGCCAAGAATCGTACACGGCACCCCTCCACTTT

V: TRBV30
size: NA
D: NA
J: TRBJ1-2
CDR3: CAWSPDSSYGYTF
DNA: TGTGCCTGGAGTCCGGACTCAAGCTATGGCTACACCTTC

V: TRBV9
size: once
D: NA
J: TRBJ1-1
CDR3: CASSPQGPAGTEAFF
DNA: TGTGCCAGCAGCCCCCAGGGTCCGGCCGGCACTGAAGCTTTCTTT

V: TRBV14
size: few
D: NA
J: TRBJ1-5
CDR3: CASSQDFSQPQHF
DNA: TGTGCCAGCAGCCAAGATTTCAGCCAGCCCCAGCATTTT

V: TRBV6-5
size: NA
D: NA
J: TRBJ1-1
CDR3: CASSYSTINTEAFF
DNA: TGTGCCAGCAGTTACTCGACAATTAACACTGAAGCTTTCTTT

V: TRBV7-2
size: NA
D: NA
J: TRBJ1-3
CDR3: CASSFNGNTIYF
DNA: TGTGCCAGCAGCTTTAACGGAAACACCATATATTTT

V: TRBV10-2
size: NA
D: TRBD1
J: TRBJ2-1
CDR3: CASSDPGQGGYNEQFF
DNA: TGCGCCAGCAGTGACCCCGGACAGGGTGGATACAATGAGCAGTTCTTC

V: TRBV29-1
size: NA
D: NA
J: TRBJ2-1
CDR3: CSVRGEPYNEQFF
DNA: TGCAGCGTTAGAGGGGAACCATACAATGAGCAGTTCTTC

V: TRBV7-9
size: NA
D: NA
J: TRBJ2-3
CDR3: CASSFSKADTQYF
DNA: TGTGCCAGCAGCTTCTCCAAGGCAGATACGCAGTATTTT

V: TRBV19
size: few
D: NA
J: TRBJ1-3
CDR3: CASRFLTSSSGNTIYF
DNA: TGTGCCAGTAGGTTTCTGACCTCGAGCTCTGGAAACACCATATATTTT

V: TRBV27
size: once
D: TRBD1
J: TRBJ2-1
CDR3: CASRKFGTVYNEQFF
DNA: TGTGCCAGCAGGAAGTTCGGGACAGTCTACAATGAGCAGTTCTTC

V: TRBV7-9
size: NA
D: NA
J: TRBJ2-1
CDR3: CARAGGSSYNEQFF
DNA: TGTGCCAGGGCGGGCGGTAGCTCCTACAATGAGCAGTTCTTC